The 14 T cell receptor beta chains listed next were all sequenced from one sample in a study of cytomegalovirus exposure and HLA in healthy donors. In the PCR, 60 Vbeta and 13 Jbeta primers were used. Using immunoSEQ multiplex PCR, the repertoire was profiled, and TCRdb retains in-frame clones only, with some absent. The repertoire holds 150,000 to 200,000 clones, with roughly four fifths as singletons. The sample was PBMCs. The receptors come from a woman in her forties or fifties in good health and CMV-seropositive.

This chain links TRBV28 with TRBJ2-7, with D possibly matching TRBD2 (5 bases). There are 13 residues in the CDR3. Trimming left V 6 bases short and J 5 bases short, with 14 bases between. Germline CDR1 is MDHEN and CDR2 is SYDVKM. The CDR3 sequence is CASSGLTLNEQYF. CDR3 coding DNA: TGTGCCAGCAGCGGACTGACCCTCAACGAGCAGTACTTC.

The rearrangement joins TRBV5-8 to TRBJ2-5, with D possibly being TRBD2 (5 bases). This CDR3 comprises 16 residues. CDR1 is SGHTS and CDR2 is YDEGEE in the germline V gene. Trimming shortened V by 1 base and J by 1 base, and 14 bases separated the two germline ends. DNA of the CDR3: TGTGCCAGCAGCTTGTTGCCCGGGAAATCCCAAGAGACCCAGTACTTC. Translation: CASSLLPGKSQETQYF. Combining the CDR3 with reference TRBV5-8 and TRBJ2-5 gives the whole variable domain EAGVTQSPTHLIKTRGQQATLRCSPISGHTSVYWYQQALGLGLQFLLWYDEGEERNRGNFPPRFSGRQFPNYSSELNVNALELEDSALYLCASSLLPGKSQETQYFGPGTRLLVL.

This clone was recorded only once. V and J are TRBV5-1 and TRBJ2-3, with TRBD2 matching 11 bases. The germline V gene encodes CDR1 SGHRS and CDR2 YFSETQ. Losses at the gene ends were 0 bases for V and 0 bases for J; bases not matched to a gene: 6. This CDR3 has 18 residues. CDR3 residues: CASSLVGLAVSSTDTQYF. The CDR3 bases are TGCGCCAGCAGCTTGGTGGGACTAGCGGTATCTAGCACAGATACGCAGTATTTT.

The J gene is TRBJ2-3, the V gene TRBV7-9; 7 bases line up with TRBD1. Germline V gives CDR1 SEHNR, CDR2 FQNEAQ (reference sequence). The CDR3 extends over 15 amino acids. V shed 3 bases and J 3 bases; nucleotides not matched to a gene: 6. The CDR3 bases are TGTGCCAGCAGCTTTCAACAGGGGTGGACAGATACGCAGTATTTT. As protein: CASSFQQGWTDTQYF.

This chain uses TRBV6-1 with TRBJ2-5; weak D call: TRBD1 (5 bases). The V gene lost 2 bases and the J gene lost 11 bases, with 15 bases spanning the gap. Germline assignment: CDR1 MNHNS and CDR2 SASEGT. This CDR3 spans 13 amino acids. The CDR3 spells CASSESRVGEQYF. The CDR3 coding sequence is TGTGCCAGCAGTGAAAGCAGGGTTGGTGAGCAGTACTTC.

About this clone itself: Other DNA sequences from this sample encode an identical CDR3 as well. This chain uses TRBV5-1 with TRBJ2-7; D perhaps matches TRBD1 (7 bases). CDR3 length: 15 amino acids. V shed 4 bases and J shed 0 bases, with 14 bases lying between them. Germline V lookup: CDR1 SGHRS, CDR2 YFSETQ. The CDR3 sequence is CASSLGGTASYEQYF. The CDR3 DNA reads TGCGCCAGCAGCCTTGGGGGGACAGCCTCCTACGAGCAGTACTTC.

The chain joins TRBV28 to TRBJ2-5; TRBD2 matches 12 bases. Germline CDR1 MDHEN, CDR2 SYDVKM. V dropped 1 base and J dropped 4; count of bases not matched to a gene: 4. This CDR3 spans 16 amino acids. Here the CDR3 reads CASSLSSGRAGETQYF. CDR3 coding DNA: TGTGCCAGCAGTTTATCTAGCGGGAGGGCCGGAGAGACCCAGTACTTC.

The V gene is TRBV5-1, the J gene TRBJ2-1; TRBD2 matches 13 bases. V shed 1 base and J 2 bases; nucleotides not matched to a gene: 3. This CDR3 region has 17 residues. The germline V gene encodes CDR1 SGHRS and CDR2 YFSETQ. This chain's CDR3 is CASSLTSGRGTYNEQFF. The DNA for the CDR3 is TGCGCCAGCAGCTTGACTAGCGGGAGGGGAACCTACAATGAGCAGTTCTTC.

J is TRBJ1-5 and V is TRBV28, with D possibly matching TRBD1 (5 bases). CDR3 length equals 12 residues. The germline gives CDR1 MDHEN, CDR2 SYDVKM. The V and J ends lost 6 bases and 7 bases respectively, with 10 bases between them. This chain's CDR3 is CASSQGPQPQHF. The CDR3 nucleotides read TGTGCCAGCAGCCAGGGCCCCCAGCCCCAGCATTTT. Filled out from reference TRBV28 and TRBJ1-5, the complete variable domain reads DVKVTQSSRYLVKRTGEKVFLECVQDMDHENMFWYRQDPGLGLRLIYFSYDVKMKEKGDIPEGYSVSREKKERFSLILESASTNQTSMYLCASSQGPQPQHFGDGTRLSIL.

In regard to this clone: Within the sample, other DNA sequences also encode this same CDR3. The chain joins TRBV2 to TRBJ2-7, with D unresolved. The CDR3 covers 11 residues. Germline V lookup: CDR1 SNHLY, CDR2 FYNNEI. The germline V and J ends were trimmed by 6 bases and 2 bases, with 5 bases remaining between them. Here the CDR3 reads CASSVTYEQYF. The CDR3 nucleotides read TGTGCCAGCAGCGTAACCTACGAGCAGTACTTC.

V usage is TRBV28 and J usage is TRBJ1-2; D is unresolved. The CDR3 has 12 amino acids. The germline gives CDR1 MDHEN, CDR2 SYDVKM. The V gene lost 6 bases and the J gene lost 4 bases, with 9 bases spanning the gap. CDR3 sequence reads: CASSVQLYGYTF. The DNA for the CDR3 is TGTGCCAGCAGCGTACAGCTCTATGGCTACACCTTC.

The chain couples TRBV28 to TRBJ1-5; a weak D match, TRBD1 (6 bases). The CDR3 extends over 19 amino acids. The germline V gene has CDR1 MDHEN and CDR2 SYDVKM. Trimming left V 7 bases short and J 0 bases short, with 25 bases between. The CDR3 DNA follows: TGTGCCAGCAATCCTAGTCGGAGTTCAGGGGTTGTTAGCAATCAGCCCCAGCATTTT. It yields the protein CASNPSRSSGVVSNQPQHF.

The chain links TRBV2 to TRBJ2-3; D is perhaps TRBD2 (5 bases). This CDR3 is built from 16 residues. V dropped 6 bases and J dropped 0 bases, with 16 bases sitting between them. Per germline, CDR1 SNHLY and CDR2 FYNNEI. This CDR3 is CASRRRSGTSTDTQYF. CDR3 bases: TGTGCCAGCAGACGACGAAGCGGCACTAGCACAGATACGCAGTATTTT.

As to this clone: The sample contains more than one DNA sequence encoding this CDR3. CDR3 residues: CASSPGQGLGYTF. In nucleotides, the CDR3 is TGTGCCAGCAGTCCGGGACAGGGACTTGGCTACACCTTC. This chain uses TRBV28 with TRBJ1-2, with 9 bases fitting TRBD1. This CDR3 comprises 13 residues. The J segment lost 7 bases and the V segment lost 5 bases, leaving 5 bases of the junction unmatched. Per germline, CDR1 MDHEN and CDR2 SYDVKM.